This is a list of T cell receptor beta chains from one sample in a study of control samples from healthy donors and cancer patients. The repertoire was sequenced with immunoSEQ multiplex PCR; TCRdb's copy has only in-frame clones and lacks some. Of approximately 180,000 clones in the sample, roughly 94% were seen once. Sequenced input: blood. These receptors all come from a woman aged 18-30 years in good health. Both conserved end residues are part of each CDR3. D genes are given only for firm matches. The listing skips clone size in some rows; elsewhere it reads once, few, many or a size class.

CDR3nt: TGTGCCATCAGTCCCGGGACGAGGGGAGGAGGCGAGCAGTACTTC; CDR3aa: CAISPGTRGGGEQYF; abundance: -; v_gene: TRBV10-3; j_gene: TRBJ2-7; d_gene: -
CDR3nt: TGTGCCAGCAGTTCGATAGGGGGGCAGCCCCAGCATTTT; CDR3aa: CASSSIGGQPQHF; abundance: -; v_gene: TRBV27; j_gene: TRBJ1-5; d_gene: -
CDR3nt: TGTGCCAGCAACCCAGACAGCTATAGCAATCAGCCCCAGCATTTT; CDR3aa: CASNPDSYSNQPQHF; abundance: -; v_gene: TRBV2; j_gene: TRBJ1-5; d_gene: -
CDR3nt: TGTGCCATCCAGGTCCCTAATGAAAAACTGTTTTTT; CDR3aa: CAIQVPNEKLFF; abundance: once; v_gene: TRBV28; j_gene: TRBJ1-4; d_gene: -
CDR3nt: TGTGCCAGTAGTCCAGGACCGGGACTAGTAGAGACCCAGTACTTC; CDR3aa: CASSPGPGLVETQYF; abundance: -; v_gene: TRBV19; j_gene: TRBJ2-5; d_gene: TRBD2
CDR3nt: TGTGCCAGTAGCCGGCGGGACAGCTCTGGAAACACCATATATTTT; CDR3aa: CASSRRDSSGNTIYF; abundance: -; v_gene: TRBV19; j_gene: TRBJ1-3; d_gene: TRBD1
CDR3nt: TGTGCCAGCAGCTTAAGGGTTAGGGGTGTAAATGAGCAGTTCTTC; CDR3aa: CASSLRVRGVNEQFF; abundance: once; v_gene: TRBV7-3; j_gene: TRBJ2-1; d_gene: -
CDR3nt: TGTGCCAGCAGCCGCCGGTCGGGGGACGGCGGTCAAGAGACCCAGTACTTC; CDR3aa: CASSRRSGDGGQETQYF; abundance: -; v_gene: TRBV7-2; j_gene: TRBJ2-5; d_gene: -
CDR3nt: TGTGCCAGCAGCAAGTTGGGCAGCCCCCCATCTGGCTACACCTTC; CDR3aa: CASSKLGSPPSGYTF; abundance: -; v_gene: TRBV21-1; j_gene: TRBJ1-2; d_gene: -
CDR3nt: TGTGCCACCAGCAGTTCCCGGGGGAGTCCGCGCGGGCAGCCCCAGCATTTT; CDR3aa: CATSSSRGSPRGQPQHF; abundance: -; v_gene: TRBV15; j_gene: TRBJ1-5; d_gene: -
CDR3nt: TGTGCCAGCAGTCAACTCATCCAGAATTCACCCCTCCACTTT; CDR3aa: CASSQLIQNSPLHF; abundance: -; v_gene: TRBV6-2/TRBV6-3; j_gene: TRBJ1-6; d_gene: -
CDR3nt: TGTGCCAGCAGTTATAGACTGCAAGAGACCCAGTACTTC; CDR3aa: CASSYRLQETQYF; abundance: -; v_gene: TRBV6-2/TRBV6-3; j_gene: TRBJ2-5; d_gene: -
CDR3nt: TGTGCCAGCAGCCGAGAGGGGTATGGCTACACCTTC; CDR3aa: CASSREGYGYTF; abundance: -; v_gene: TRBV3-1/TRBV3-2; j_gene: TRBJ1-2; d_gene: -
CDR3nt: TGTGCCAGTAGTATTCAAGGGATCTCCTACGAGCAGTACTTC; CDR3aa: CASSIQGISYEQYF; abundance: -; v_gene: TRBV19; j_gene: TRBJ2-7; d_gene: -
CDR3nt: TGTGCCACCAGCAGGTTTGCTCAGCCCCAGCATTTT; CDR3aa: CATSRFAQPQHF; abundance: -; v_gene: TRBV15; j_gene: TRBJ1-5; d_gene: -
CDR3nt: TGTGCCAGCAGCCAAACCCGCTCCAACGAGCAGTACTTC; CDR3aa: CASSQTRSNEQYF; abundance: -; v_gene: TRBV7-2; j_gene: TRBJ2-7; d_gene: -
CDR3nt: TGTGCCAGCAGTTCCCGACATCAGCCCCAGCATTTT; CDR3aa: CASSSRHQPQHF; abundance: -; v_gene: TRBV27; j_gene: TRBJ1-5; d_gene: -
CDR3nt: TGTGCCACCGGGGCGAACAATCAGCCCCAGCATTTT; CDR3aa: CATGANNQPQHF; abundance: once; v_gene: TRBV7-9; j_gene: TRBJ1-5; d_gene: -
CDR3nt: TGTGCCAGCACCGCCGGGACAGGGGACTATGGCTACACCTTC; CDR3aa: CASTAGTGDYGYTF; abundance: once; v_gene: TRBV6-5; j_gene: TRBJ1-2; d_gene: TRBD1
CDR3nt: TGTGCCAGCAGTGGCGAACAGGGCACTGAAGCTTTCTTT; CDR3aa: CASSGEQGTEAFF; abundance: -; v_gene: TRBV2; j_gene: TRBJ1-1; d_gene: -
CDR3nt: TGTGCCAGTAGGGAGACAGGGGTATTCAATCAGCCCCAGCATTTT; CDR3aa: CASRETGVFNQPQHF; abundance: few; v_gene: TRBV19; j_gene: TRBJ1-5; d_gene: TRBD1
CDR3nt: TGTGCCAGCAGCTTAGTGAATTCACCCCTCCACTTT; CDR3aa: CASSLVNSPLHF; abundance: -; v_gene: TRBV7-2; j_gene: TRBJ1-6; d_gene: -
CDR3nt: TGTGCCAGCAGTGAGAGGCCAAAGGGGATTTACTTC; CDR3aa: CASSERPKGIYF; abundance: -; v_gene: TRBV6-1; j_gene: TRBJ1-2; d_gene: -
CDR3nt: TGTGCCAGCAGCTTGGGGGGCTCTGGGGCCAACGTCCTGACTTTC; CDR3aa: CASSLGGSGANVLTF; abundance: -; v_gene: TRBV5-4; j_gene: TRBJ2-6; d_gene: -
CDR3nt: TGTGCCAGCAGCTTAAAAGGAGGCGCTCAGCCCCAGCATTTT; CDR3aa: CASSLKGGAQPQHF; abundance: -; v_gene: TRBV7-2; j_gene: TRBJ1-5; d_gene: -
CDR3nt: TGTGCCAGCAGCTCCTCCAGGTTGAACACTGAAGCTTTCTTT; CDR3aa: CASSSSRLNTEAFF; abundance: -; v_gene: TRBV7-9; j_gene: TRBJ1-1; d_gene: -
CDR3nt: TGTGCTAGTGGTTTGGTCCCCGGTAGAGGCAAACTAAGCGACTATGGCTACACCTTC; CDR3aa: CASGLVPGRGKLSDYGYTF; abundance: -; v_gene: TRBV12-5; j_gene: TRBJ1-2; d_gene: -
CDR3nt: TGCGCCAGCAGTCCAGGGGGTGGCAATCAGCCCCAGCATTTT; CDR3aa: CASSPGGGNQPQHF; abundance: -; v_gene: TRBV5-1; j_gene: TRBJ1-5; d_gene: TRBD1
CDR3nt: TGTGCCAGCAGTTACTCCCGGGACGGACCCTACGAGCAGTACTTC; CDR3aa: CASSYSRDGPYEQYF; abundance: -; v_gene: TRBV6-5; j_gene: TRBJ2-7; d_gene: -
CDR3nt: TGTGCCAGCAGCGCAACCGGGACTACGAACGTTCGCGAGCAGTACTTC; CDR3aa: CASSATGTTNVREQYF; abundance: -; v_gene: TRBV5-6; j_gene: TRBJ2-7; d_gene: TRBD2
CDR3nt: TGCGCCAGCAGCCAAGGGACTAGCGGGCCCACAGATACGCAGTATTTT; CDR3aa: CASSQGTSGPTDTQYF; abundance: -; v_gene: TRBV4-1; j_gene: TRBJ2-3; d_gene: TRBD2
CDR3nt: TGCAGCGTTGTGAGCAGCTCCTACAATGAGCAGTTCTTC; CDR3aa: CSVVSSSYNEQFF; abundance: -; v_gene: TRBV29-1; j_gene: TRBJ2-1; d_gene: -
CDR3nt: TGTGCCACCTCCTCTAGGGGACTGAGCTCCTACGAGCAGTACTTC; CDR3aa: CATSSRGLSSYEQYF; abundance: -; v_gene: TRBV6-5; j_gene: TRBJ2-7; d_gene: -
CDR3nt: TGTGCCAGCATGGGGGTTCCCAATTCACCCCTCCACTTT; CDR3aa: CASMGVPNSPLHF; abundance: once; v_gene: TRBV6-5; j_gene: TRBJ1-6; d_gene: -
CDR3nt: TGTGCCAGCAGCTTGGGAGGGACTAGCGGCACCTACGAGCAGTACTTC; CDR3aa: CASSLGGTSGTYEQYF; abundance: -; v_gene: TRBV7-2; j_gene: TRBJ2-7; d_gene: TRBD2
CDR3nt: TGTGCCAGTAGTATTCTGTTCGGAAGGGGGCGGCGAGGCACAGATACGCAGTATTTT; CDR3aa: CASSILFGRGRRGTDTQYF; abundance: -; v_gene: TRBV19; j_gene: TRBJ2-3; d_gene: TRBD1
CDR3nt: TGTGCCAGTAGTCCGACACATACAGGGGTGAACACTGAAGCTTTCTTT; CDR3aa: CASSPTHTGVNTEAFF; abundance: -; v_gene: TRBV19; j_gene: TRBJ1-1; d_gene: TRBD1
CDR3nt: TGTGCCAGTAGTATGCCCGGTTGGGGACAGAAGAACACCGGGGAGCTGTTTTTT; CDR3aa: CASSMPGWGQKNTGELFF; abundance: -; v_gene: TRBV19; j_gene: TRBJ2-2; d_gene: TRBD1
CDR3nt: TGTGCCAGCAGTCCAGTTGGGGACACTGAAGCTTTCTTT; CDR3aa: CASSPVGDTEAFF; abundance: -; v_gene: TRBV9; j_gene: TRBJ1-1; d_gene: -
CDR3nt: TGTGCCAGCAGCTTAGAGTCCTGGGACAGGGTTGTTGGCTACACCTTC; CDR3aa: CASSLESWDRVVGYTF; abundance: -; v_gene: TRBV7-9; j_gene: TRBJ1-2; d_gene: TRBD1
CDR3nt: TGTGCCAGTAGTACCCAGAGGAACACTGAAGCTTTCTTT; CDR3aa: CASSTQRNTEAFF; abundance: -; v_gene: TRBV19; j_gene: TRBJ1-1; d_gene: -
CDR3nt: TGTGCCAGCAGTGAAGAAAGCAATCAGCCCCAGCATTTT; CDR3aa: CASSEESNQPQHF; abundance: -; v_gene: TRBV6-4; j_gene: TRBJ1-5; d_gene: -
CDR3nt: TGTGCCAGCCCCCGGGACAGGGGGGACACCGGGGAGCTGTTTTTT; CDR3aa: CASPRDRGDTGELFF; abundance: -; v_gene: TRBV6-5; j_gene: TRBJ2-2; d_gene: TRBD1
CDR3nt: TGTGCCAGTAGTCGCGGGACAGGGGCCGGCCAGCCCCAGCATTTT; CDR3aa: CASSRGTGAGQPQHF; abundance: once; v_gene: TRBV19; j_gene: TRBJ1-5; d_gene: TRBD1
CDR3nt: TGTGCCACTCAAAACAGGGCCGCCTATGGCTACACCTTC; CDR3aa: CATQNRAAYGYTF; abundance: -; v_gene: TRBV15; j_gene: TRBJ1-2; d_gene: -
CDR3nt: TGTGCCAGCAGTCTAGGATACTACGAGCAGTACTTC; CDR3aa: CASSLGYYEQYF; abundance: -; v_gene: TRBV2; j_gene: TRBJ2-7; d_gene: -
CDR3nt: TGTGCCAGCAGTGAAGCTCCGGGGAACAACTATGGCTACACCTTC; CDR3aa: CASSEAPGNNYGYTF; abundance: -; v_gene: TRBV2; j_gene: TRBJ1-2; d_gene: -
CDR3nt: TGTGCCACCAGCAGAGATGACAGTGAAAATGAAAAACTGTTTTTT; CDR3aa: CATSRDDSENEKLFF; abundance: -; v_gene: TRBV15; j_gene: TRBJ1-4; d_gene: -
CDR3nt: TGTGCCAGCAGTTACTCCATAGCGGGAAGCTCCTACGAGCAGTACTTC; CDR3aa: CASSYSIAGSSYEQYF; abundance: -; v_gene: TRBV6-5; j_gene: TRBJ2-7; d_gene: TRBD2
CDR3nt: TGCGCCAGCAGCCAAACGGGGGGCTTAGTTTCCGGGGAGCTGTTTTTT; CDR3aa: CASSQTGGLVSGELFF; abundance: -; v_gene: TRBV4-1; j_gene: TRBJ2-2; d_gene: -